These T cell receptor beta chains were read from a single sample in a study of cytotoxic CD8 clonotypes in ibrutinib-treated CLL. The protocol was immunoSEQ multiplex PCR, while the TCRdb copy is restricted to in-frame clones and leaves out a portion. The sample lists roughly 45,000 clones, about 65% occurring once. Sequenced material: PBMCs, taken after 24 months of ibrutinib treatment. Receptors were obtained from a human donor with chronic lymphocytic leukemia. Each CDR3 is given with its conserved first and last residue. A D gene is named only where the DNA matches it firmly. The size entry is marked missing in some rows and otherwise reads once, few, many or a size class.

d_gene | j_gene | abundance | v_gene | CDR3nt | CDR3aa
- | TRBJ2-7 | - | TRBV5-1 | TGCGCCAGCAGGACCCGGGAATCCTACGAGCAGTACTTC | CASRTRESYEQYF
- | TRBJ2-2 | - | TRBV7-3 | TGTGCCAGCAGGGACCGTTCGAACACCGGGGAGCTGTTTTTT | CASRDRSNTGELFF
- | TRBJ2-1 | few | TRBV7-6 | TGTGCCAGCACCATACAGGACGGGGGATACAATGAGCAGTTCTTC | CASTIQDGGYNEQFF
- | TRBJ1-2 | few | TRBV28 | TGTGCCAGCAGTTTAGGGACACATGGCTACACCTTC | CASSLGTHGYTF
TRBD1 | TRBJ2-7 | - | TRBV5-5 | TGTGCCAGCAGCTTGGGCTGGACAGGTTTTTACGAGCAGTACTTC | CASSLGWTGFYEQYF
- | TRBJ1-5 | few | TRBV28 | TGTGCCAGCAACGACCCTAGGGGAGAGAATCAGCCCCAGCATTTT | CASNDPRGENQPQHF
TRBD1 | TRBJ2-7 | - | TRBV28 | TGTGCCAGCAGTTGGGTTTCCGGGACAGGGGTTGGGGAGCAGTACTTC | CASSWVSGTGVGEQYF
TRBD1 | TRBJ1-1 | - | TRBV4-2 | TGTGCCAGCAGCTCCTCGACAGGGCGGACTGAAGCTTTCTTT | CASSSSTGRTEAFF
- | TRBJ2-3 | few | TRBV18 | TGTGCCAGCTCACCTGTGCAGACGACAGATACGCAGTATTTT | CASSPVQTTDTQYF
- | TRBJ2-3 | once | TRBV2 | TGTGCCAGCAGTGAAATAAGAGAGGGTACGCAGTATTTT | CASSEIREGTQYF
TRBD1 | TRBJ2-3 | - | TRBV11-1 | TGTGCCAGCAGCTCTAGACAGGGGCGTTCTAGCACAGATACGCAGTATTTT | CASSSRQGRSSTDTQYF
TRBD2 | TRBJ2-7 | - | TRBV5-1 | TGCGCCAGCAGCTTGGCGACTAGCGGGAAAAGCTCCTACGAGCAGTACTTC | CASSLATSGKSSYEQYF
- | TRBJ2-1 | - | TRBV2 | TGTGCCAGCAAAACCCCCGCCTACAATGAGCAGTTCTTC | CASKTPAYNEQFF
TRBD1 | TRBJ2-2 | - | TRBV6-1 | TGTGCCAGCAGTGAACCCGGGACAGGGAGCACCGGGGAGCTGTTTTTT | CASSEPGTGSTGELFF
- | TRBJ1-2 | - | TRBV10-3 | TGTGCCATCAGTGAGTTAGGGCTGGGCTACACCTTC | CAISELGLGYTF
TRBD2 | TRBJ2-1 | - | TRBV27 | TGTGCCAGCAGTTTGTCCCCCACTAGCGGGAGGCTTAGCTCCTACAATGAGCAGTTCTTC | CASSLSPTSGRLSSYNEQFF
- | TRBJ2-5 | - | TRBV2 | TGTGCCAGCGCGGGTACGGGGGAGACCCAGTACTTC | CASAGTGETQYF
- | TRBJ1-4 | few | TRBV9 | TGTGCCAGCAGCGTTGGTCAGGGAAGGAACGAAAAACTGTTTTTT | CASSVGQGRNEKLFF
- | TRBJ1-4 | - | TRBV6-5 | TGTGCCAGCAGCCCGACACGTACTAATGAAAAACTGTTTTTT | CASSPTRTNEKLFF
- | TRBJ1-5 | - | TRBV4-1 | TGCGCCAGCAGCCAAGATCCGGGACAAGGGCATCAGCCCCAGCATTTT | CASSQDPGQGHQPQHF
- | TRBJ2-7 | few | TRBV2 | TGTGCCAGCAGTTCACGGGACTACGAGCAGTACTTC | CASSSRDYEQYF
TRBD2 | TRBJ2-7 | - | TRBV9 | TGTGCCAGCAGCGTAGAGGCTAGCGGGACATACGAGCAGTACTTC | CASSVEASGTYEQYF
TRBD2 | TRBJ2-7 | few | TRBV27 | TGTGCCAGCAGTTTGTCCAATCTTCGGACTAGCGATCTCTACGAGCAGTACTTC | CASSLSNLRTSDLYEQYF
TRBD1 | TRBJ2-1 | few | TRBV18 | TGTGCCAGCTCACCACGGATCCAGACAGGGCATTCCTACAATGAGCAGTTCTTC | CASSPRIQTGHSYNEQFF
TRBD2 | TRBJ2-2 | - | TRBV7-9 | TGTGCCAGCAGCTTTCTAGCGGGAGTTGGCACCGGGGAGCTGTTTTTT | CASSFLAGVGTGELFF
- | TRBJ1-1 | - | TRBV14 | TGTGCCAGCAGCCAAGATCTGAACACTGAAGCTTTCTTT | CASSQDLNTEAFF
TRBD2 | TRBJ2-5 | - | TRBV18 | TGTGCCAGCTCACCGGAGCGGGGACTACAAGAGACCCAGTACTTC | CASSPERGLQETQYF
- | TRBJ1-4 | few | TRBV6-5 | TGTGCCAGCAGTATGAGAACCGGCCTAGCCGAAAAACTGTTTTTT | CASSMRTGLAEKLFF
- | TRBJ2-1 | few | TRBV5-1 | TGCGCCAGCAGCTTCGGGGTCGGCGCTGGATACAATGAGCAGTTCTTC | CASSFGVGAGYNEQFF
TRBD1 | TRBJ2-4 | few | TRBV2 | TGTGCCAGCAGTGGATCCAGGGGGAATGCCATTCAGTACTTC | CASSGSRGNAIQYF
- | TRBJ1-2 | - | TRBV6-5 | TGTGCCAGCAGTTACTCGAGCAGCTACTATGGCTACACCTTC | CASSYSSSYYGYTF
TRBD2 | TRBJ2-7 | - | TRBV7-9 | TGTGCCAGCAGCTCGTGGACTAGCGGGAGGGTATACGAGCAGTACTTC | CASSSWTSGRVYEQYF
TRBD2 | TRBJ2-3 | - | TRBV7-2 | TGTGCCAGCAGCTCCTGGACTAGCGGCCCGGGAGATACGCAGTATTTT | CASSSWTSGPGDTQYF
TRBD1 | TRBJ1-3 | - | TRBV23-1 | TGCGCCAGCAGTCAAGCGAGGGGGCCAGGAAACACCATATATTTT | CASSQARGPGNTIYF
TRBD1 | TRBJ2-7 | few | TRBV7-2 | TGTGCCAGCAGCCCGTCGGGACAGACTGCCTACGAGCAGTACTTC | CASSPSGQTAYEQYF
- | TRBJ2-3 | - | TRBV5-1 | TGCGCCAGCAGCTTCCAGGGAGACTTCACAGATACGCAGTATTTT | CASSFQGDFTDTQYF
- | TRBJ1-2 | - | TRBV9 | TGTGCCAGCAGCAAGGCCGGGACCATCCTCTATGGCTACACCTTC | CASSKAGTILYGYTF
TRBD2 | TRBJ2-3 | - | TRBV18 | TGTGCCAGCTCACCACCCCGCACTAGCGGGGGCACAGATACGCAGTATTTT | CASSPPRTSGGTDTQYF
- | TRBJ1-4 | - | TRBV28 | TGTGCCAGCAGTTTTAAACAGGGCACCCATGAAAAACTGTTTTTT | CASSFKQGTHEKLFF
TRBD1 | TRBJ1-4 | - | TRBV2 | TGTGCCACGGGAGAGACAGGGGATGAAAAACTGTTTTTT | CATGETGDEKLFF
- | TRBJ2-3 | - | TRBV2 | TGTGCCAGCCCCGTCACAGATACGCAGTATTTT | CASPVTDTQYF
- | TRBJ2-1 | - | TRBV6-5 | TGTGCCAGCAGTTCATGGCGGGAAGGGCATGAGCAGTTCTTC | CASSSWREGHEQFF
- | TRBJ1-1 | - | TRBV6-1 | TGTGCCAGCATTCGGGGGAACACTGAAGCTTTCTTT | CASIRGNTEAFF
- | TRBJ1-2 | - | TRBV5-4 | TGTGCCAGCAGCTTACCGCATACTTTGGGTAGGGGCTACACCTTC | CASSLPHTLGRGYTF
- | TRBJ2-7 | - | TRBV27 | TGTGCCAGCAGTTTCGGGCGCGCGCTTGCCGAGCAGTACTTC | CASSFGRALAEQYF
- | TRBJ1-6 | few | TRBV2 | TGTGCCAGCAGGCCCCCGGGATACTATAATTCACCCCTCCACTTT | CASRPPGYYNSPLHF
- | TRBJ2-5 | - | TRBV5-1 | TGCGCCAGCAGCTTGGTGGCAGGCTACCAAGAGACCCAGTACTTC | CASSLVAGYQETQYF
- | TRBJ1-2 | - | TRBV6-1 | TGTGCCAGCAGTGAAGGCAGTGGCTACACCTTC | CASSEGSGYTF
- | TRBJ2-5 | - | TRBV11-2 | TGTGCCAGCAGCTTAAGGGGGGCCATTCAAGAGACCCAGTACTTC | CASSLRGAIQETQYF
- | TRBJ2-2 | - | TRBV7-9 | TGTGCCAGCAGCTCAGACAGACAGAACACCGGGGAGCTGTTTTTT | CASSSDRQNTGELFF
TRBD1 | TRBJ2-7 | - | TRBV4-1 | TGCGCCAGCAGCCAAGATTTCAGGGGCATGACAGGGGTTAGGAACGAGCAGTACTTC | CASSQDFRGMTGVRNEQYF